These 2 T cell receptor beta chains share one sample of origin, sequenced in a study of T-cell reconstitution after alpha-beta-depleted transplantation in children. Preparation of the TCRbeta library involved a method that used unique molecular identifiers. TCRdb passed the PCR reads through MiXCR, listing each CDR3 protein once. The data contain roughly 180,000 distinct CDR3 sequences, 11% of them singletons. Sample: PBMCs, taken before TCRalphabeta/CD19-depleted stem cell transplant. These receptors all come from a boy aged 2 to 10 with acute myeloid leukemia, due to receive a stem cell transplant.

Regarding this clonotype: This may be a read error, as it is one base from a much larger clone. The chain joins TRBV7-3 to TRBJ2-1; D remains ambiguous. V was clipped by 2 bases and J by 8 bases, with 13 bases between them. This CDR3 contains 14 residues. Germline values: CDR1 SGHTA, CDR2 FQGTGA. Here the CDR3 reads CASSLEMSDHEQFF. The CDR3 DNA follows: TGTGCCAGCAGCTTAGAGATGAGCGACCATGAGCAGTTCTTC.

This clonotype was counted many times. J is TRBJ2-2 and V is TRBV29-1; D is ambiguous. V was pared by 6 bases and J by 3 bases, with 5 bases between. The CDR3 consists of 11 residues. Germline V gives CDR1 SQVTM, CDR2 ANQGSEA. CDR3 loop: CSVRYTGELFF. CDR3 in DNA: TGCAGCGTCCGGTACACCGGGGAGCTGTTTTTT.